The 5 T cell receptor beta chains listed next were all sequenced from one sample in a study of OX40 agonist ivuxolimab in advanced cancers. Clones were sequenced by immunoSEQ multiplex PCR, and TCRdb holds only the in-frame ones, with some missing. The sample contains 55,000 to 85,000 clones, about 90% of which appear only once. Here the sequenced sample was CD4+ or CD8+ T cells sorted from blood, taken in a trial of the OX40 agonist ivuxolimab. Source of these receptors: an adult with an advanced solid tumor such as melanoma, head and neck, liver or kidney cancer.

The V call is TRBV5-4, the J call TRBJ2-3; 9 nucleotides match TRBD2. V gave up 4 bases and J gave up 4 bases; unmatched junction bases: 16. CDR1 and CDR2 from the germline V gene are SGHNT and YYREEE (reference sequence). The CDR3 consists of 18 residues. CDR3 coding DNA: TGTGCCAGCAGCCCATCCCTCGGGGTAGCGGGAGCCCCAGATACGCAGTATTTT. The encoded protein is CASSPSLGVAGAPDTQYF. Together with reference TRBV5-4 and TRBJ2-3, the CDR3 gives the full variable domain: ETGVTQSPTHLIKTRGQQVTLRCSSQSGHNTVSWYQQALGQGPQFIFQYYREEENGRGNFPPRFSGLQFPNYSSELNVNALELDDSALYLCASSPSLGVAGAPDTQYFGPGTRLTVL.

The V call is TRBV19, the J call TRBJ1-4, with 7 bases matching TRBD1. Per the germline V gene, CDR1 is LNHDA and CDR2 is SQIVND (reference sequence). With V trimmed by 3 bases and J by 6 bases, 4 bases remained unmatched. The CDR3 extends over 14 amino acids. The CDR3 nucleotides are TGTGCCAGTAGTATTCAGGGGGGGGATGAAAAACTGTTTTTT. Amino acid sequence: CASSIQGGDEKLFF. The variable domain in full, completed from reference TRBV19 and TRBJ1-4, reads DGGITQSPKYLFRKEGQNVTLSCEQNLNHDAMYWYRQDPGQGLRLIYYSQIVNDFQKGDIAEGYSVSREKKESFPLTVTSAQKNPTAFYLCASSIQGGDEKLFFGSGTQLSVL.

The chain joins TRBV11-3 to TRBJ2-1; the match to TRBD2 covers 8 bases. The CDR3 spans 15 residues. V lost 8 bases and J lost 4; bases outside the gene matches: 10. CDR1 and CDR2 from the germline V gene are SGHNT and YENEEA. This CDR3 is CASLSGKLRYNEQFF. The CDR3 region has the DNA TGTGCCAGCCTTAGCGGGAAATTGAGGTACAATGAGCAGTTCTTC.

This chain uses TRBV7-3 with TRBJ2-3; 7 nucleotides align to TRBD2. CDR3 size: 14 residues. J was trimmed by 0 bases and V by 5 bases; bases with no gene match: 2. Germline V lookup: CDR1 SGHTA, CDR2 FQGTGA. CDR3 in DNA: TGTGCCAGCAGCGTTAGCGGGAGCACAGATACGCAGTATTTT. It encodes CASSVSGSTDTQYF.

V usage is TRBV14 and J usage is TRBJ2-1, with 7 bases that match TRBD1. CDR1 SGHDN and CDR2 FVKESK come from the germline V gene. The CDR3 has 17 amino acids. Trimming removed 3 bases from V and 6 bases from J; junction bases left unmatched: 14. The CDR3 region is CASSQRTKQTGVNEQFF. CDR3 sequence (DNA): TGTGCCAGCAGCCAGAGAACAAAGCAAACAGGGGTCAATGAGCAGTTCTTC.